What follows are 2 T cell receptor beta chains derived from one specimen sequenced in a study of radiotherapy plus CTLA-4 blockade in lung cancer. Sequenced by immunoSEQ multiplex PCR; TCRdb stores in-frame clones only, minus some. The repertoire consists of 30,000 to 45,000 clones, with roughly two thirds occurring once and the leading ten covering 11%. This specimen was peripheral blood, taken from a patient treated with radiotherapy plus ipilimumab. The receptors stem from a human donor with non-small cell lung cancer who had stable disease on radiotherapy plus ipilimumab.

The rearrangement joins TRBV6-5 to TRBJ1-3, with D maybe TRBD1 (5 bases). The CDR3 covers 15 residues. Germline V CDR1 and CDR2: MNHEY, SVGAGI. V was pared by 6 bases and J by 0 bases, with 12 bases between. The CDR3 protein is CASSFGGISGNTIYF. The CDR3 DNA is TGTGCCAGCAGCTTTGGGGGGATCTCTGGAAACACCATATATTTT.

The genes are TRBV6-1 and TRBJ1-2; D remains unclear. The germline V gene encodes CDR1 MNHNS and CDR2 SASEGT. V was cut by 4 bases and J by 4 bases, with 16 bases left in between. The CDR3 sequence is 15 residues long. For the CDR3, the DNA is TGTGCCAGCAGTGGTGCGGTCTTCGCTTTCTATGGCTACACCTTC. It encodes CASSGAVFAFYGYTF.